The entry below gives a single TCR beta chain sequence along with its context. What it recognizes is unknown. Looked up from germline, CDR1 is SEHNR and CDR2 is FQNEAQ (reference sequence). This CDR3 is 17 amino acids long. The ends were cut back, 2 bases at V and 0 bases at J, with 13 bases in the middle. This sample stems from a study of OX40 agonist ivuxolimab in advanced cancers. The study's findings and limits: Clonal expansion among partial responders at 0.1-3.0 mg/kg ranked near the lowest.

Generated by immunoSEQ multiplex PCR, the TCRdb table keeps only in-frame clones and is missing some. There are 70,000 to 85,000 clones in the sample; less than 90% occur only once, and under 1.1% lies in the top ten. The chain combines TRBV7-9 with TRBJ1-4; D gene unclear. The source is an adult with an advanced solid tumor such as melanoma, head and neck, liver or kidney cancer. The sample in question was CD4+ or CD8+ T cells sorted from blood, obtained in a trial of the OX40 agonist ivuxolimab. As DNA, the CDR3 is TGTGCCAGCAGCTTATCGGCTAATCTCGCAACTAATGAAAAACTGTTTTTT. Protein product: CASSLSANLATNEKLFF.